This entry concerns a single TCR beta chain. This clonotype was seen a few times. The antigen it binds to is not known. Base-call qualities are not available, and no considerably larger clone is one nucleotide away. This sample stems from a study of regulatory T cells in long-lasting Graves disease (dated by TCRdb to the early 2020s). The study in broad terms: Persistent Graves' disease was defined as antithyroid drug treatment for over 5 years with persistently positive TSH receptor autoantibodies. Patients with persistent Graves' disease were compared with patients with newly diagnosed Graves' disease using TCR sequencing and RNA sequencing of peripheral blood. The study took place in China and was registered as a clinical trial. A total of roughly 33 samples were covered by TCR sequencing, comprising some 13 persistent and roughly 20 newly diagnosed Graves' disease patients. On average, persistent Graves' disease patients in the clinical cohort had been on antithyroid drugs for approximately 10 years.

Reading the label with the study, this specimen's time point is: persistent/refractory GD, antithyroid drugs over 5 years with positive TRAb. RNA was extracted from PBMCs in TRIzol for both TCR sequencing and RNA sequencing. The diagnosis of Graves' disease was made according to American Thyroid Association guidelines. Patients were recruited from an endocrinology department in Xi'an, China. From each patient, around 9.3 milliliters of peripheral blood was collected into an EDTA anticoagulant tube. Ficoll Paque Plus density gradient separation was used to isolate PBMCs, and no additional T cell sorting was done. An Agilent 2100 Bioanalyzer and agarose gel were used to assess RNA quality, and a NanoDrop 2000 was used to measure RNA concentration. The study at large found these results: A larger number of public clonotypes was shared among persistent patients (fewer than 3,000) than among newly diagnosed patients (over 850). Sequencing and analysis were restricted to the TCR beta chain. The authors noted that the small sample size was a limitation that may lower accuracy. Peripheral blood alone was examined, since thyroid tissue, which constituted the primary lesion, could not be accessed. Persistent Graves' disease patients showed lower TCR Shannon entropy and fewer highly expanded clones than newly diagnosed patients, suggesting clonal expansion.

The library was produced with multiplex PCR. TCRdb names Illumina HiSeq 4000 as the instrument used. CDR3 regions were amplified by Arm-PCR with iRepertoire HTBI primers to construct TCR beta libraries. PCR products were gel purified before sequencing. For the original study's pipeline: Gene usage analysis of CDR3 amino acid clonotypes used the 55 to 65 TRBV and more than 13 TRBJ segments found across samples. Filtered high-quality paired reads were merged into contigs using COPE and FqMerger. BLAST was used to align contigs to IMGT TRBV, TRBD and TRBJ reference genes, and CDR3 was defined according to IMGT. Highly expanded clones were defined as clonotypes with a frequency above 0.1%. Shannon entropy was used to measure repertoire diversity, and the Gini coefficient was used to measure V-J evenness. Clonotypes shared by more than one individual were considered public. The public sequencing data were trimmed at Q25 with fastp and processed into clonotypes with MiXCR by TCRdb, which kept only in-frame beta chains. Rows are unified per CDR3 protein, each entry keeping the most common DNA and genes. The authors' filters were not applied to this entry. The sample includes around 300,000 distinct CDR3 sequences, with 20% to 25% observed a single time. Approximately 53% of the sample lies in the top ten.

Sample: peripheral blood mononuclear cells (PBMCs), taken when the disease was refractory, from a patient treated with antithyroid drugs. This sequence was found in a female donor with Graves disease.

The DNA sequence follows: TGTGCCAGCAGCTTGATAGTAGGGACAGGGGGTTCCACAGATACGCAGTATTTT. Its translation reads: CASSLIVGTGGSTDTQYF. The rearranged chain carries TRBV7-2 and TRBJ2-3; 11 nucleotides in the junction match TRBD1. The CDR3 goes from the cysteine to the phenylalanine over 18 residues. Just CDR3 DNA is preserved here, 54 bases in frame from base 1. The junction shows trimming of 3 bases on V and 2 bases on J, and the gene matches do not reach 10 bases of it. In the germline V gene, CDR1 corresponds to SGHTA and CDR2 to FQGNSA.